This T cell receptor beta chain was found in a study of blood T cell repertoires in COVID-19. The overall study: From the United States, Italy and Spain came samples of acute and convalescent COVID-19. Sample material is recorded as cDNA or gDNA derived from T cells, B-cell-depleted T cells, or PBMCs.

Authors' processing steps: Using reference gene primer amplification, nucleated cell counts were estimated. The table came from immunoSEQ multiplex PCR; TCRdb's copy has only in-frame clones and leaves some out. The V and J calls and clone size are taken from that table; D and trimming were inferred from the DNA. Of 150,000 to 200,000 clones in the sample, 85% to 90% were seen once. The germline gives CDR1 LNHDA, CDR2 SQIVND (reference sequence). V shed 10 bases and J 2 bases; nucleotides not matched to a gene: 7. This CDR3 is 13 amino acids long. The clonotype comes from a man between 18 and 35 years old with acute or convalescent COVID-19. V usage is TRBV19 and J usage is TRBJ1-1; 7 bases are a match to TRBD1. Sequencing used peripheral blood. CDR3 DNA sequence: TGTGCCACCCTGGGACAGCTAAACACTGAAGCTTTCTTT. The encoded protein is CATLGQLNTEAFF.